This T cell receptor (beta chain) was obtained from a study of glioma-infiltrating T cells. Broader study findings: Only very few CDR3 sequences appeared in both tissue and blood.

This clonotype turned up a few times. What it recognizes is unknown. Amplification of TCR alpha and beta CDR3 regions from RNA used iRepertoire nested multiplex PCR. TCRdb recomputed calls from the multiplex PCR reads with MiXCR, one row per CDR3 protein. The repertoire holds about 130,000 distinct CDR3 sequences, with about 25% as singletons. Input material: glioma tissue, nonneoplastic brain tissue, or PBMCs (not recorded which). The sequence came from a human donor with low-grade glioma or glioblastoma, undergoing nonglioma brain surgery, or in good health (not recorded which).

This CDR3 is CSAQASRTGVNEQFF. The CDR3 DNA reads TGCAGCGCCCAGGCTTCCCGGACAGGAGTAAATGAGCAGTTCTTC. This chain connects TRBV29-1 to TRBJ2-1; 7 nucleotides align to TRBD1. The length of the CDR3 is 15 residues. Trimming at V came to 7 bases and at J to 7 bases, leaving 16 bases not matched to a gene. Germline CDR1 and CDR2: SQVTM and ANQGSEA.